This entry features one T cell receptor (beta chain) sequence. The V gene's germline CDR1 is SGHRS and CDR2 YFSETQ. The CDR3 spans 11 residues. The germline V and J ends were trimmed by 1 base and 9 bases, with 5 bases remaining between them. The sample originates from a study of cytotoxic CD8 clonotypes in ibrutinib-treated CLL. Profiled with immunoSEQ multiplex PCR; TCRdb holds only in-frame clones, not every one. This table has 110,000 to 150,000 clones, around 80% appearing once. This clonotype was sampled from a human donor with chronic lymphocytic leukemia. The chain joins TRBV5-1 to TRBJ2-1; no reliable D call. The starting material was PBMCs, obtained after 12 months of ibrutinib treatment. CDR3 nucleotide sequence: TGCGCCAGCAGCTTGTGGCCTGAGCAGTTCTTC. Its protein product is CASSLWPEQFF.